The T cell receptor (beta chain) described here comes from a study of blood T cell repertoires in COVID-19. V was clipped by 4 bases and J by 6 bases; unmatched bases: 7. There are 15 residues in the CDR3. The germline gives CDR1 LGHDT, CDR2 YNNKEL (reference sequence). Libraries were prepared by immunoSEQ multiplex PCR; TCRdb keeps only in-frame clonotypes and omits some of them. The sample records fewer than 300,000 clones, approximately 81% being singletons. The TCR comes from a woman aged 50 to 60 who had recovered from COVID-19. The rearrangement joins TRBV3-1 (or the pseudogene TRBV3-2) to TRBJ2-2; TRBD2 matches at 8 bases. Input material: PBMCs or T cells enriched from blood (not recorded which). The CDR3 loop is CASSPLGLVSGELFF. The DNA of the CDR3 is TGTGCCAGCAGCCCCTTGGGACTAGTGTCCGGGGAGCTGTTTTTT.